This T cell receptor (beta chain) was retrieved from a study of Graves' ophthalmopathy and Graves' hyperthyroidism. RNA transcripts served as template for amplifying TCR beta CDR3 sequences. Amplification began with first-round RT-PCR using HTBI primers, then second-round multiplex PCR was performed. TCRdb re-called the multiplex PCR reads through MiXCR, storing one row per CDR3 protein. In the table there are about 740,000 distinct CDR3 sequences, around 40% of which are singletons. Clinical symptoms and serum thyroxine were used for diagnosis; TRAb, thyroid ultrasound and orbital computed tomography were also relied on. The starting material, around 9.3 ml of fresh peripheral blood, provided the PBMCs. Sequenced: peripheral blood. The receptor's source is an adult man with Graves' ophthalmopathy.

The CDR3: CATGPAGQGASPLHF. The CDR3 nucleotides are TGTGCCACCGGGCCCGCGGGACAGGGCGCTTCACCCCTCCACTTT. The V gene is TRBV15, the J gene TRBJ1-6; 9 bases map to TRBD1. This CDR3 is built from 15 residues. Looked up from germline, CDR1 is LNHNV and CDR2 is YYDKDF (reference sequence). The J segment lost 9 bases and the V segment lost 8 bases, leaving 11 bases of the junction unmatched.